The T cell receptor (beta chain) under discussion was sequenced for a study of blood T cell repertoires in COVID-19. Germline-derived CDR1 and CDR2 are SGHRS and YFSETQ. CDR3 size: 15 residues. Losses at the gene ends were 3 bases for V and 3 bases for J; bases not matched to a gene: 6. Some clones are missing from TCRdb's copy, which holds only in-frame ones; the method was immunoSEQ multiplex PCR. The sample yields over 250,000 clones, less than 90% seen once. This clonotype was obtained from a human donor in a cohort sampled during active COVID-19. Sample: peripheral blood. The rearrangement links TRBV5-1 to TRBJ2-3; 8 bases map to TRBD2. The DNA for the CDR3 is TGCGCCAGCAGCTACACTAGCGGACATACAGATACGCAGTATTTT. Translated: CASSYTSGHTDTQYF.